Each of the 4 T cell receptor beta chains below was sequenced from the same sample in a study of T cells in localized non-small cell lung cancer. Method: immunoSEQ multiplex PCR; TCRdb's copy keeps in-frame clones and lacks some. The data contain tens of thousands of clones, around 82% of them singletons. Sample: peripheral blood, taken before any cancer treatment. The source is a male donor older than 55 with stage II squamous cell lung carcinoma.

The chain is built from TRBV5-4 and TRBJ2-1; possible D gene TRBD1, 7 bases. Trimming removed 2 bases at V and 0 bases at J, with 9 bases between. Germline assignment: CDR1 SGHNT and CDR2 YYREEE (reference sequence). CDR3 length equals 15 residues. The CDR3 region has the DNA TGTGCCAGCAGCTTTCAGGGGGGCTCCTACAATGAGCAGTTCTTC. This codes for CASSFQGGSYNEQFF.

This clone has a handful of counts. This rearrangement joins TRBV6-9 to TRBJ1-6, with 9 bases matching TRBD1. CDR3 length: 17 amino acids. V shed 5 bases, J shed 8 bases, and the junction held 13 bases outside the gene matches. Germline CDR1 reads MNHGY; CDR2 reads SVAAGI. The CDR3: CASSHETGGREHSPLHF. CDR3 DNA: TGTGCCAGCAGTCACGAGACAGGGGGAAGAGAGCATTCACCCCTCCACTTT.

Written as DNA, the CDR3 is TGTGCCAGCAGTGAATCGGGCAGGGGGTCCACTGAAGCTTTCTTT. It yields the protein CASSESGRGSTEAFF. The chain uses TRBV25-1 and TRBJ1-1; TRBD1 matches 7 bases. Germline V gene data show CDR1 as MGHDK and CDR2 as SYGVNS. J gave up 4 bases and V 1 base, and 6 bases lay outside the gene matches. The CDR3 runs 15 residues.

The rearrangement uses TRBV6-6 and TRBJ2-7, with D perhaps matching TRBD2 (6 bases). Trimming pared 2 bases from V and 2 bases from J, leaving 13 bases between. Germline V gives CDR1 MNHNY, CDR2 SVGAGI (reference sequence). CDR3 length equals 15 residues. CDR3: CASSYTLGGAYEQYF. The CDR3 bases are TGTGCCAGCAGTTACACGCTAGGAGGGGCCTACGAGCAGTACTTC.